The 22 T cell receptor beta chains in this list originate from one sample, sequenced in a study of OX40 agonist ivuxolimab in advanced cancers. The table came from immunoSEQ multiplex PCR; TCRdb's copy has only in-frame clones and leaves some out. The sample has tens of thousands of clones; roughly 86% are singletons. Sequencing was performed on CD4+ or CD8+ T cells sorted from blood, taken in a trial of the OX40 agonist ivuxolimab. The receptor source for this set is an adult with an advanced solid tumor such as melanoma, head and neck, liver or kidney cancer.

This clone was counted between two and nine times. The chain joins TRBV7-6 to TRBJ1-5, with TRBD1 matching over 8 bases. Trimming took 4 bases from V and 5 from J; bases not matched to a gene: 4. The germline V gene has CDR1 SGHVS and CDR2 FNYEAQ. The CDR3 contains 14 residues. The CDR3 is CASSSTGGDQPQHF. The CDR3 nucleotides read TGTGCCAGCAGCTCCACAGGGGGGGATCAGCCCCAGCATTTT.

CDR3 coding DNA: TGTGCCAGCAGTGAAGGGACGGCGGCCTATAGCAATCAGCCCCAGCATTTT. Residues: CASSEGTAAYSNQPQHF. This chain links TRBV2 with TRBJ1-5; D call uncertain. Germline values: CDR1 SNHLY, CDR2 FYNNEI. Trimming stripped 1 base from V and 0 bases from J, with 13 bases between. This CDR3 comprises 17 residues.

The chain is built from TRBV4-1 and TRBJ2-5, with 10 bases identical to TRBD1. Germline values: CDR1 MGHRA, CDR2 YSYEKL. J lost 0 bases, V lost 0 bases, and 13 bases had no gene match. The CDR3 totals 20 residues. Written as DNA, the CDR3 is TGCGCCAGCAGCCAAGAGGGGGGAGTCGACAGGGGGCATTACCAAGAGACCCAGTACTTC. Amino acid sequence: CASSQEGGVDRGHYQETQYF.

V usage is TRBV11-2 and J usage is TRBJ1-1; 7 nucleotides align to TRBD1. The CDR3 consists of 15 residues. The V gene's germline CDR1 is SGHAT and CDR2 FQNNGV. V trimming: 0 bases; J trimming: 7 bases; junction bases outside the gene matches: 8. The CDR3 DNA reads as TGTGCCAGCAGCTTAGAGTACAGGACAGGCGGTGAAGCTTTCTTT. Amino acid sequence: CASSLEYRTGGEAFF. Complete variable domain (other parts from reference TRBV11-2 and TRBJ1-1): EAGVAQSPRYKIIEKRQSVAFWCNPISGHATLYWYQQILGQGPKLLIQFQNNGVVDDSQLPKDRFSAERLKGVDSTLKIQPAKLEDSAVYLCASSLEYRTGGEAFFGQGTRLTVV.

The chain couples TRBV6-5 to TRBJ2-5; possibly TRBD2 for D (5 bases). The V end was cut by 4 bases, the J end by 10 bases, with 10 bases between. Germline V gene lookup returns CDR1 MNHEY and CDR2 SVGAGI. This CDR3 has 11 amino acids. CDR3 region: CASSSGWDQYF. In nucleotides, the CDR3 is TGTGCCAGCAGTTCGGGGTGGGACCAGTACTTC.

This clone was picked up one time. V usage is TRBV7-9 and J usage is TRBJ2-7, with 11 bases matching TRBD1. After removal of 1 base from V and 0 bases from J, the junction contained 2 bases not matched to a gene. The CDR3 contains 16 residues. Germline CDR1 SEHNR, CDR2 FQNEAQ (reference sequence). CDR3 DNA sequence: TGTGCCAGCAGCTTAGGTGGGACAGGGGGCTCCTACGAGCAGTACTTC. Protein sequence: CASSLGGTGGSYEQYF.

This CDR3 is CASSARGGGQQTQYF. The CDR3 nucleotides read TGTGCCAGCAGCGCCCGGGGGGGAGGACAACAGACCCAGTACTTC. The genes are TRBV7-9 and TRBJ2-5, with TRBD2 identical over 8 bases. The V gene's germline CDR1 is SEHNR and CDR2 FQNEAQ (reference sequence). With 5 bases clipped from V and 6 bases from J, the junction kept 11 bases outside the gene matches. The CDR3 is 15 residues long. Looking up the rest from reference TRBV7-9 and TRBJ2-5 gives the full variable domain: DTGVSQNPRHKITKRGQNVTFRCDPISEHNRLYWYRQTLGQGPEFLTYFQNEAQLEKSRLLSDRFSAERPKGSFSTLEIQRTEQGDSAMYLCASSARGGGQQTQYFGPGTRLLVL.

This chain joins TRBV7-6 and TRBJ2-1; 10 bases fit TRBD1. The CDR3 covers 16 residues. Trimming cost V 5 bases and J 1 base; bases outside gene matches: 5. Looked up from germline, CDR1 is SGHVS and CDR2 is FNYEAQ. This CDR3 reads CASSARQGASYNEQFF. The CDR3 region has the DNA TGTGCCAGCAGCGCTAGACAGGGGGCATCCTACAATGAGCAGTTCTTC.

This chain uses TRBV4-1 with TRBJ1-6; perhaps TRBD1 as D (5 bases). V lost 3 bases and J 11 bases, leaving 17 bases between the germline ends. CDR1 MGHRA and CDR2 YSYEKL come from the germline V gene. The length of the CDR3 is 15 residues. The CDR3 DNA follows: TGCGCCAGCAGCCAGGAAGACCGGGACCAGACACCCCTCCACTTT. It specifies CASSQEDRDQTPLHF.

The chain recombines TRBV7-9 with TRBJ2-5; the D gene is possibly TRBD1 (6 bases). CDR3 length: 14 residues. Trimming took off 1 base at V and 2 bases at J, with 8 bases between the two ends. The germline V gene has CDR1 SEHNR and CDR2 FQNEAQ (reference sequence). CDR3 sequence reads: CASSLVTGQETQYF. CDR3 coding DNA: TGTGCCAGCAGCTTAGTTACAGGGCAAGAGACCCAGTACTTC.

This sequence joins TRBV11-2 and TRBJ1-5; TRBD1 is a possible D gene (6 bases). V dropped 1 base and J dropped 5 bases, with 12 bases sitting between them. The germline gives CDR1 SGHAT, CDR2 FQNNGV. The CDR3 spans 15 residues. CDR3 in DNA: TGTGCCAGCAGCTTAGCCCCGGACAGTGATCAGCCCCAGCATTTT. Its translation: CASSLAPDSDQPQHF.

The chain links TRBV21-1 to TRBJ2-5; the tabulated D call, TRBD1, remains unverified against the DNA. TRBV21-1 is a recognized pseudogene. The CDR3 sequence is 12 residues long. Here the CDR3 DNA reads TGTGCCAGCAACAGGGGAGTTGGGACCCAGTACTTC. This codes for CASNRGVGTQYF.

The V call is TRBV7-9, the J call TRBJ2-6; D perhaps matches TRBD1 (5 bases). CDR3 length: 16 amino acids. CDR1 SEHNR and CDR2 FQNEAQ come from the germline V gene (reference sequence). V lost 3 bases and J lost 1, with 10 bases in between. CDR3 protein: CASSLGPVSGANVLTF. Here the CDR3 DNA reads TGTGCCAGCAGCTTGGGGCCTGTGTCTGGGGCCAACGTCCTGACTTTC.

The CDR3 DNA follows: TGTGCCAGCAGTGAAGAAGGACAGGGGGCAGATACGCAGTATTTT. As protein: CASSEEGQGADTQYF. The chain is built from TRBV6-4 and TRBJ2-3; TRBD1 matches 10 bases. Trimming took 3 bases from V and 4 from J; bases not matched to a gene: 4. Germline CDR1 and CDR2: MRHNA and SNTAGT. The CDR3 contains 15 residues.

This chain links TRBV6-4 with TRBJ2-1; 8 bases fit TRBD2. The CDR3 consists of 15 residues. Germline CDR1 MRHNA, CDR2 SNTAGT. V shed 2 bases, J shed 8 bases, and the junction held 8 bases outside the gene matches. CDR3 nucleotides: TGTGCCAGCAGTGACGTCGGGGGGGCCTGGGATGAGCAGTTCTTC. It encodes CASSDVGGAWDEQFF.

A few counts support this clone. The J gene is TRBJ2-7, the V gene TRBV7-8, with 12 bases fitting TRBD1. The V segment lost 3 bases and the J segment 7 bases; nucleotides outside the gene matches: 4. The germline gives CDR1 SGHVS, CDR2 FQNEAQ. The CDR3 is made up of 14 amino acids. CDR3 in amino acids: CASSLGTGGREQYF. DNA of the CDR3: TGTGCCAGCAGCTTGGGGACAGGGGGCAGAGAGCAGTACTTC.

J is TRBJ2-7 and V is TRBV27; D might be TRBD1 or TRBD2, each matching 5 bases. Germline-derived CDR1 and CDR2 are MNHEY and SMNVEV (reference sequence). This CDR3 has 15 residues. Trimming left V 3 bases short and J 0 bases short, with 12 bases between. The CDR3 sequence is CASSLANGASYEQYF. CDR3 bases: TGTGCCAGCAGTTTGGCGAACGGGGCCTCCTACGAGCAGTACTTC.

CDR3 region: CASSLYGGEQFF. The DNA for the CDR3 is TGTGCCAGCAGCTTGTACGGGGGCGAGCAGTTCTTC. This rearrangement joins TRBV5-6 to TRBJ2-1, with D possibly being TRBD1 or TRBD2 (6 bases each). V gave up 1 base and J gave up 10 bases, with 9 bases separating them. The CDR3 is made up of 12 amino acids. In germline, CDR1 is SGHDT, CDR2 YYEEEE.

This chain joins TRBV4-1 and TRBJ2-7; either TRBD1 or TRBD2 may fit D (6 bases each). The CDR3 has 15 amino acids. The germline CDR1 and CDR2 sequences are MGHRA and YSYEKL. Trimming took 1 base from V and 0 from J, leaving 10 bases between them. CDR3 bases: TGCGCCAGCAGCCAAGGCGGGACATTCTCCTACGAGCAGTACTTC. It translates to CASSQGGTFSYEQYF.

The V gene is TRBV19, the J gene TRBJ1-1; 7 bases line up with TRBD1. The junction had 6 bases not matched to a gene; V was cut back by 7 bases and J by 7 bases. Looked up from germline, CDR1 is LNHDA and CDR2 is SQIVND (reference sequence). This CDR3 is 12 amino acids long. CDR3 DNA sequence: TGTGCCAGTAATCCGACAGGGAGTGAAGCTTTCTTT. It translates to CASNPTGSEAFF.

Here the CDR3 reads CASSSDRVGTEAFF. Here the CDR3 DNA reads TGCGCCAGCAGCTCGGACAGGGTTGGGACTGAAGCTTTCTTT. The V gene is TRBV5-1, the J gene TRBJ1-1; 8 nucleotides align to TRBD1. Germline-derived CDR1 and CDR2 are SGHRS and YFSETQ. This CDR3 has 14 residues. V trimming: 3 bases; J trimming: 5 bases; junction bases outside the gene matches: 6.

The chain is built from TRBV29-1 and TRBJ2-3, with 10 bases that match TRBD2. V lost 7 bases and J lost 3; bases outside the gene matches: 10. The germline V gene encodes CDR1 SQVTM and CDR2 ANQGSEA. This CDR3 region has 15 residues. The CDR3 DNA reads TGCAGCGGACAGCGGGGGGGATTGGGAACAGATACGCAGTATTTT. Amino acid sequence: CSGQRGGLGTDTQYF.